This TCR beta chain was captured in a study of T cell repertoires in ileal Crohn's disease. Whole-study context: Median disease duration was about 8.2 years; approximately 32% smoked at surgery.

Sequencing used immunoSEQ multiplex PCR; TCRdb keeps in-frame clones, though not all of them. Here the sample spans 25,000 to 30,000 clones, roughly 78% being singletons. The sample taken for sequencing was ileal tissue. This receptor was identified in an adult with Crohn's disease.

CDR3 sequence (DNA): TGTGCCAGCAGTGAACCAGGCGCCGGAGGGTACTTC. It codes for CASSEPGAGGYF. The V gene is TRBV6-1, the J gene TRBJ2-5; D is perhaps TRBD2 (5 bases). V was cut by 2 bases and J by 13 bases, with 14 bases left in between. The CDR3 extends over 12 amino acids. CDR1 MNHNS and CDR2 SASEGT come from the germline V gene.